This is a list of T cell receptor beta chains from one sample in a study of follicular helper T cells after annual influenza vaccination. Produced via immunoSEQ multiplex PCR; TCRdb's table is partial and in-frame only. The table records approximately 9,700 clones, under 85% of them present only once. Sample: CXCR5- memory CD4+ T cells sorted from blood, taken 7 days after influenza vaccination. The receptors were gathered from an adult who received the influenza vaccine. CDR3s include the opening cysteine and the closing phenylalanine or tryptophan. A D gene is named only where the DNA matches it firmly. Expanded clones get a size class; other rows say once, few or many, or leave the size out.

>.|TRBJ2-7|TRBD1|TRBV9
TGTGCCAGCAGCGTAGGGTTGGGACAGGGGGCCGACGAGCAGTACTTC
CASSVGLGQGADEQYF
>.|TRBJ2-5|TRBD2|TRBV4-3
TGCGCCAGCAGCCAAAACGGGTTGCGGGGGGGGCGCCAAGAGACCCAGTACTTC
CASSQNGLRGGRQETQYF
>once|TRBJ1-1|.|TRBV7-2
TGTGCCAGCACCACTGCCGGAAATACACGCACTGAAGCTTTCTTT
CASTTAGNTRTEAFF
>.|TRBJ1-6|.|TRBV30
TGTGCCTGGAGTGAAGGACTCAATTCACCCCTCCACTTT
CAWSEGLNSPLHF
>.|TRBJ2-1|TRBD1|TRBV19
TGTGCCAGTAGTATTCAGCCAGGGGGCGCCTACAATGAGCAGTTCTTC
CASSIQPGGAYNEQFF
>.|TRBJ2-2|TRBD2|TRBV6-6
TGTGCCAGCAGTAATAGCGGGAGTGGCGGGGAGCTGTTTTTT
CASSNSGSGGELFF
>.|TRBJ2-3|TRBD2|TRBV28
TGTGCCAGCAGTCCAGGGGGACTAGCGGGAGATAAAACAGATACGCAGTATTTT
CASSPGGLAGDKTDTQYF
>.|TRBJ1-1|.|TRBV6-1
TGTGCCAGCAGTGACTACACGCAGGGGAACACTGAAGCTTTCTTT
CASSDYTQGNTEAFF
>.|TRBJ2-4|TRBD2|TRBV27
TGTGCCAGCAGGGGACTAGGGGAGTCTGTTGCCAAAAACATTCAGTACTTC
CASRGLGESVAKNIQYF
>.|TRBJ1-1|.|TRBV10-3
TGTGCCATCAGGGCGTTGAACACTGAAGCTTTCTTT
CAIRALNTEAFF
>.|TRBJ2-7|.|TRBV19
TGTGCCAGTAGTATAGATCCCGCGGGGAGCTCCTACGAGCAGTACTTC
CASSIDPAGSSYEQYF
>.|TRBJ1-4|.|TRBV28
TGTGCCACCCAATCTCCTGGAAAACTGTTTTTT
CATQSPGKLFF
>.|TRBJ2-7|.|TRBV30
TGTGCCTGGAGTCACCAGGCCTACGAGCAGTACTTC
CAWSHQAYEQYF
>.|TRBJ1-3|.|TRBV7-9
TGTGCCAGCAGCTTAGTAAGCTCTGGAAACACCATATATTTT
CASSLVSSGNTIYF
>.|TRBJ1-2|TRBD1|TRBV6-6
TGTGCCAGCAGTTACACCACCGGGACAGGGTATGGCTACACCTTC
CASSYTTGTGYGYTF
>.|TRBJ2-7|TRBD2|TRBV28
TGTGCCAGCGATCCTTCGCGGGAGGCTTCCTACGAGCAGTACTTC
CASDPSREASYEQYF
>once|TRBJ1-1|TRBD1|TRBV25-1
TGTGCCAGCAGTGGGACAGGGATGAACACTGAAGCTTTCTTT
CASSGTGMNTEAFF
>.|TRBJ1-2|.|TRBV20-1
TGCAGTGCCCCGTTCCCCAATGGCTACACCTTC
CSAPFPNGYTF
>.|TRBJ2-1|TRBD2|TRBV11-3
TGTGCCAGCAGCTTAGGGGCCCGGGGGGGCTACAATGAGCAGTTCTTC
CASSLGARGGYNEQFF
>.|TRBJ2-7|TRBD2|TRBV4-1
TGCGCCAGCAGCCAGGCTACTAGCGGGGGGGGACCCTACGAGCAGTACTTC
CASSQATSGGGPYEQYF
>.|TRBJ2-7|.|TRBV7-2
TGTGCCAGCAGCCCCCTAGTGTCTCTCGAGCAGTACTTC
CASSPLVSLEQYF
>once|TRBJ2-2|.|TRBV11-2
TGTGCCAGCAGCTTTAAGGGAACAGCGAACACCGGGGAGCTGTTTTTT
CASSFKGTANTGELFF
>.|TRBJ2-7|.|TRBV18
TGTGCCAGCTCACCCCCCACTAGAGTTCCGTACTACGAGCAGTACTTC
CASSPPTRVPYYEQYF
>.|TRBJ2-1|.|TRBV7-2
TGTGCCAGCAGCTTAGCGGCACCTGGTGACGAGCAGTTCTTC
CASSLAAPGDEQFF
>.|TRBJ1-1|.|TRBV6-6
TGTGCCAGCAGTTACGCAGGGGAAAACACTGAAGCTTTCTTT
CASSYAGENTEAFF
>.|TRBJ1-5|.|TRBV28
TGTGCCAGCAGGATACAGGGCTATAGCAATCAGCCCCAGCATTTT
CASRIQGYSNQPQHF
>.|TRBJ2-3|.|TRBV29-1
TGCAGCGTTGATTCCGGAAGGTCAGATACGCAGTATTTT
CSVDSGRSDTQYF
>.|TRBJ1-2|.|TRBV7-6
TGTGCCAGCAGCCCGCGGACAGATTCCTATGGCTACACCTTC
CASSPRTDSYGYTF
>.|TRBJ1-3|.|TRBV5-6
TGTGCCAGCCTTAAGCGGGGCAGCGGTAATTCTGGAAACACCATATATTTT
CASLKRGSGNSGNTIYF
>.|TRBJ2-1|TRBD2|TRBV5-1
TGCGCCAGCAGCTTTCGGGGGGGCCACAATGAGCAGTTCTTC
CASSFRGGHNEQFF
>.|TRBJ1-1|.|TRBV28
TGTGCCAGCAGGCACCTCTACAGGGTGTACACTGAAGCTTTCTTT
CASRHLYRVYTEAFF
>.|TRBJ2-1|TRBD2|TRBV15
TGTGCCACCAGCAGGCTCTGGACTAGCGGAGACAATGAGCAGTTCTTC
CATSRLWTSGDNEQFF
>.|TRBJ2-7|TRBD2|TRBV6-5
TGTGCCAGCAGTTCCCCACGGGCGGGAGTGTACGAGCAGTACTTC
CASSSPRAGVYEQYF
>.|TRBJ2-1|TRBD2|TRBV7-8
TGTGCCAGCAGCCTAATTGAGACTAGCGGTTCCTACAATGAGCAGTTCTTC
CASSLIETSGSYNEQFF
>.|TRBJ2-7|.|TRBV5-1
TGCGCCAGCAGCCAAGACAGCTACGAGCAGTACTTC
CASSQDSYEQYF
>.|TRBJ2-7|.|TRBV7-9
TGTGCCAGCAGCTCCCCCAGTATGCGGGAACAAACCTACGAGCAGTACTTC
CASSSPSMREQTYEQYF
>few|TRBJ2-2|.|TRBV5-4
TGTGCCAGCAGCCGGAGCCCGCGCCCCAACACCGGGGAGCTGTTTTTT
CASSRSPRPNTGELFF
>.|TRBJ1-1|.|TRBV5-1
TGCGCCAGCAGCTTCCGGCCCCCGGGGAACACTGAAGCTTTCTTT
CASSFRPPGNTEAFF
>once|TRBJ2-3|TRBD2|TRBV4-3
TGCGCCAGCAGCCAAGATCGGGACGGGAGGAGCACAGATACGCAGTATTTT
CASSQDRDGRSTDTQYF
>.|TRBJ2-7|.|TRBV29-1
TGCAGCGGCATTGGAATGGCCTCCGAGCAGTACTTC
CSGIGMASEQYF
>once|TRBJ1-5|.|TRBV19
TGTGCCAGTAGTAGCCAGATAGATCAGCCCCAGCATTTT
CASSSQIDQPQHF